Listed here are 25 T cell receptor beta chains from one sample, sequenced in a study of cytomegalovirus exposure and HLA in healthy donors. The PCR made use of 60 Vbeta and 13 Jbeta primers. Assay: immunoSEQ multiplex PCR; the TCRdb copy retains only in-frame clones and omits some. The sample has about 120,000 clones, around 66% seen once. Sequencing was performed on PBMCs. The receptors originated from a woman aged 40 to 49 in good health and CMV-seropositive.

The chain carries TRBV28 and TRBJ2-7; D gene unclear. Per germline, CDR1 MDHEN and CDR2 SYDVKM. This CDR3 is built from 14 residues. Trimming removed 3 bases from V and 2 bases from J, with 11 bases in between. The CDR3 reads CASSFNNKPYEQYF. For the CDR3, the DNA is TGTGCCAGCAGTTTTAATAACAAACCCTACGAGCAGTACTTC.

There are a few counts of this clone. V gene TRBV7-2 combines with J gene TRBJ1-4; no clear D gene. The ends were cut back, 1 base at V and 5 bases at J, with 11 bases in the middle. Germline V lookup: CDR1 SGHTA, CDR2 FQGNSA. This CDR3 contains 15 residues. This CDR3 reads CASSLVGRWNEKLFF. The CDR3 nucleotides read TGTGCCAGCAGCTTAGTAGGGAGGTGGAATGAAAAACTGTTTTTT.

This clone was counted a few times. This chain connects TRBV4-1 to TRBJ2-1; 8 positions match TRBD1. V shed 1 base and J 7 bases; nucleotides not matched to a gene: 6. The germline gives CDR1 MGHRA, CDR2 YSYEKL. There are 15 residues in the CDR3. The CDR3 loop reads CASSQARTGLNEQFF. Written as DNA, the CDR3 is TGCGCCAGCAGCCAAGCCCGGACAGGGCTAAATGAGCAGTTCTTC.

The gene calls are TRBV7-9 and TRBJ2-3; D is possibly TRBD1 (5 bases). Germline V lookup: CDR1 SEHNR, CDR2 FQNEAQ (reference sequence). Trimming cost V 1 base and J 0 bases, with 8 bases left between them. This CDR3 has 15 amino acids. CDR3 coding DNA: TGTGCCAGCAGCTTAGGACAGCCTAGCACAGATACGCAGTATTTT. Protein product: CASSLGQPSTDTQYF.

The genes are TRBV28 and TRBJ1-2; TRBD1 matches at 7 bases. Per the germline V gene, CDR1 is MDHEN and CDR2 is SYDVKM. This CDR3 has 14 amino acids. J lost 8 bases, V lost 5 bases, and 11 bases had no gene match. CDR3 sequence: CASSPAEGARGYTF. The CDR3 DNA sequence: TGTGCCAGCAGTCCCGCGGAGGGGGCGAGGGGCTACACCTTC.

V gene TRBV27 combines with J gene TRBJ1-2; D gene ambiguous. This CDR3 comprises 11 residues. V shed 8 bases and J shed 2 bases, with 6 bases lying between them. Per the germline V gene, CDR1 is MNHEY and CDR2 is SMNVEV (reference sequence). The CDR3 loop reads CASGRNYGYTF. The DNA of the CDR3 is TGTGCCAGCGGTAGAAACTATGGCTACACCTTC.

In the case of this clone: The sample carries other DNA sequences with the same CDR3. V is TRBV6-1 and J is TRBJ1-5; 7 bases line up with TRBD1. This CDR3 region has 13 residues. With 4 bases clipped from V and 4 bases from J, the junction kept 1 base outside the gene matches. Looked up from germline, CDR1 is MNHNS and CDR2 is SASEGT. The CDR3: CASSAGGNQPQHF. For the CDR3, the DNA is TGTGCCAGCAGTGCAGGGGGAAATCAGCCCCAGCATTTT.

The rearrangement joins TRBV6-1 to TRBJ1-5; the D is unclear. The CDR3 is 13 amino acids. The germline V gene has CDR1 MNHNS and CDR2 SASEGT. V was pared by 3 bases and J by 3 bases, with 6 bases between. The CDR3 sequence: CASSDYSNQPQHF. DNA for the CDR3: TGTGCCAGCAGTGACTATTCCAATCAGCCCCAGCATTTT.

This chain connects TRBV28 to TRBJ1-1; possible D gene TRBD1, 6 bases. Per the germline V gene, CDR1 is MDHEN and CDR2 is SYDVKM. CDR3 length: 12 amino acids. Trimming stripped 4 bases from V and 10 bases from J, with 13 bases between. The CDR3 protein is CASSSQGLGAFF. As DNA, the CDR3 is TGTGCCAGCAGTTCCCAGGGGTTGGGAGCTTTCTTT.

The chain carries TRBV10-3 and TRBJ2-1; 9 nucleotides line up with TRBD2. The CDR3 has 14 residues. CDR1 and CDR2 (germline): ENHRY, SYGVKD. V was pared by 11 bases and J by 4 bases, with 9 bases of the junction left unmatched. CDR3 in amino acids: CASLAGEIYNEQFF. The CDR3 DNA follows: TGTGCCTCCTTAGCGGGAGAGATTTACAATGAGCAGTTCTTC.

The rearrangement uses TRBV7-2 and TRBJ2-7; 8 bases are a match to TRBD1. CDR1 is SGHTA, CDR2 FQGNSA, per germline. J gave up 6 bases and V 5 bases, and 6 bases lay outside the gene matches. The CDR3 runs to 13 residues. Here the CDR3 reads CASSARTGTEQYF. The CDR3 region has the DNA TGTGCCAGCAGCGCCAGGACAGGGACCGAGCAGTACTTC.

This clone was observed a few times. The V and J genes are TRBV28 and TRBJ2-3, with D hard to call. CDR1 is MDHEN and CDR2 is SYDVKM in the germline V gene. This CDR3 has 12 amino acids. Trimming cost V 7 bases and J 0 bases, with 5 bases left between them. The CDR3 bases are TGTGCCAGCAAGCTGAGCACAGATACGCAGTATTTT. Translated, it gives CASKLSTDTQYF.

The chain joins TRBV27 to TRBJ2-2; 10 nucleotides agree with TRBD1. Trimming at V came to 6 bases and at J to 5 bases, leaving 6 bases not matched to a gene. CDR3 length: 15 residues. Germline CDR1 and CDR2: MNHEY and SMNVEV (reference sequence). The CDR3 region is CASRIWTGGTGELFF. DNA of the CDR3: TGTGCCAGCAGAATCTGGACAGGGGGGACCGGGGAGCTGTTTTTT.

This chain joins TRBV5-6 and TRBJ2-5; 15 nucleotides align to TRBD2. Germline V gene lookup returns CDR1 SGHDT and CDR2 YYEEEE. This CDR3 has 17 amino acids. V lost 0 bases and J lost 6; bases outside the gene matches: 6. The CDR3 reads CASSLGTSGRAGKTQYF. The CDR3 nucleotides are TGTGCCAGCAGCTTGGGGACTAGCGGGAGGGCCGGAAAGACCCAGTACTTC.

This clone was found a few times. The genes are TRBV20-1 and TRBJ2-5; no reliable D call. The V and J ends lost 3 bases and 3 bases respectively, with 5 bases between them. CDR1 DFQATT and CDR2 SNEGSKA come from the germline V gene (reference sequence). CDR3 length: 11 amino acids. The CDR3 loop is CSARSEETQYF. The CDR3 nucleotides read TGCAGTGCTAGGTCAGAAGAGACCCAGTACTTC.

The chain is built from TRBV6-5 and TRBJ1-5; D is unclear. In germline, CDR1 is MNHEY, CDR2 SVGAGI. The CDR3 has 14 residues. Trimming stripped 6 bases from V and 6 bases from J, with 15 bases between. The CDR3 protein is CASSPVEGLQPQHF. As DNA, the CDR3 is TGTGCCAGCAGCCCCGTTGAGGGCCTTCAGCCCCAGCATTTT.

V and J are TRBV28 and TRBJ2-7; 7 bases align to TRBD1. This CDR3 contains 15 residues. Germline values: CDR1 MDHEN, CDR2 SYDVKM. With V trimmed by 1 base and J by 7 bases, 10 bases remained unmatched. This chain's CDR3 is CASSLSQGPQFEQYF. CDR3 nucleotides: TGTGCCAGCAGTTTATCACAGGGGCCCCAATTTGAGCAGTACTTC.

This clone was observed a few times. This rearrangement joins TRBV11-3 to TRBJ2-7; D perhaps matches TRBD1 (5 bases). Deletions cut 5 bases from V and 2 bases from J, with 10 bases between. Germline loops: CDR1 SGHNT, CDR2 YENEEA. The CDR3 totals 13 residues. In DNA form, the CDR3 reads TGTGCCAGCAGCAGGGGCAGGACCTACGAGCAGTACTTC. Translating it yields CASSRGRTYEQYF.

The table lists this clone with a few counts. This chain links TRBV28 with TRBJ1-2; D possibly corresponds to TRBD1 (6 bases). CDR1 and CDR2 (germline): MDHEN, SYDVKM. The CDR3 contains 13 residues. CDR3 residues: CAVERDNNYGYTF. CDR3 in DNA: TGTGCGGTTGAACGGGACAATAACTATGGCTACACCTTC.

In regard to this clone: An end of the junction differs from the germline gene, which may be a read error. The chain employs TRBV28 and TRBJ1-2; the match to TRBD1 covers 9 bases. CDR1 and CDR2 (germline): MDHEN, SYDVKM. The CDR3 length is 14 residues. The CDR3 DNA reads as TGTGCCAGCAGTTTAGGGCCGGGACAGGGAGATTGGGGCTTC. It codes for CASSLGPGQGDWGF.

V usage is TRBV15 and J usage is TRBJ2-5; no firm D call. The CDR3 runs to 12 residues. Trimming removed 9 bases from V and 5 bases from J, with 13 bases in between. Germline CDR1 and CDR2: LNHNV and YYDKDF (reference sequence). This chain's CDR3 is CATAKQVETQYF. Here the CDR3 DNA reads TGTGCCACTGCGAAGCAGGTGGAGACCCAGTACTTC.

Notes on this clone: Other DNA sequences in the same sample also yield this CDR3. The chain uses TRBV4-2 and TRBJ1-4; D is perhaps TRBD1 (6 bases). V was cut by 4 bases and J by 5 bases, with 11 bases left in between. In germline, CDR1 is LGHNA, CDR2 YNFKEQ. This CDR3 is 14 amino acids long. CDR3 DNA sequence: TGTGCCAGCAGCCCCAGGGGACCCAATGAAAAACTGTTTTTT. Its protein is CASSPRGPNEKLFF.

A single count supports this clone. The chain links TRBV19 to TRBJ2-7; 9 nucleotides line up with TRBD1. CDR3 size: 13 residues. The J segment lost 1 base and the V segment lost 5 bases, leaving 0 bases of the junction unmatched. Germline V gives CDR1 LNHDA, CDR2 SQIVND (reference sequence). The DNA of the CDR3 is TGTGCCAGTAGTGGGACAGGGTCCTACGAGCAGTACTTC. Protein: CASSGTGSYEQYF.

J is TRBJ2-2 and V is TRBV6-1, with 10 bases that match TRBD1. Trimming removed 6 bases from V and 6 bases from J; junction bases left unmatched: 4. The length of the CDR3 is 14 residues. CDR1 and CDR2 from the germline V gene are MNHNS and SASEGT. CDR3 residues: CASSGQGVPGELFF. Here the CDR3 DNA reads TGTGCCAGCAGCGGACAGGGGGTCCCCGGGGAGCTGTTTTTT.

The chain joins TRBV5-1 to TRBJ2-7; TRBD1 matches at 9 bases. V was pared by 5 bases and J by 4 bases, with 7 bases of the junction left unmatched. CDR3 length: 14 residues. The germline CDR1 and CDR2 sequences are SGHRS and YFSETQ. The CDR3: CASRTPGQGYEQYF. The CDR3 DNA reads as TGCGCCAGCAGAACCCCGGGACAGGGATACGAGCAGTACTTC.